This T cell receptor (beta chain) was captured by sequencing in a study of graft-versus-host responses after intestinal transplantation. Study results and caveats: The recipient marrow held GvH clones, and some of them showed up first in ileum or blood.

Generated by immunoSEQ multiplex PCR, the TCRdb table keeps only in-frame clones and is missing some. The sample carries more than 100,000 clones, under 95% recorded once. V lost 4 bases, J lost 1 base, and 8 bases lay in between. The CDR3 runs 14 residues. Per germline, CDR1 LNHDA and CDR2 SQIVND (reference sequence). Remarks on this clone: Its target is unknown.

The material was unstimulated CD8+ T cells sorted from spleen or lymph node cells, obtained before intestinal transplant. The receptor comes from a human donor who received an intestinal transplant. The J gene is TRBJ1-5, the V gene TRBV19, with D possibly matching TRBD1 (6 bases). CDR3 amino acids: CASSKGQSNQPQHF. CDR3 DNA: TGTGCCAGTAGTAAAGGACAGAGCAATCAGCCCCAGCATTTT.